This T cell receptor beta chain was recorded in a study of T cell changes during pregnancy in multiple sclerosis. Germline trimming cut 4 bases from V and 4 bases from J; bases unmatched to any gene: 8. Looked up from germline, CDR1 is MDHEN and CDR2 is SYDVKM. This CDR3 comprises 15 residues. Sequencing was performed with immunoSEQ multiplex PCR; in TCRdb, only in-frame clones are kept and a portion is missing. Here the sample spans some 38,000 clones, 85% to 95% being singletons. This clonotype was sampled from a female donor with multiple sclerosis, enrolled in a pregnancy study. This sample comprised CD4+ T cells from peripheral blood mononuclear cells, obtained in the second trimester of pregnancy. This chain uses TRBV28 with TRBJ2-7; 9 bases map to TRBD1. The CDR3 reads CASSSPGQGSYEQYF. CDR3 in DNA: TGTGCCAGCAGTTCCCCGGGACAGGGAAGTTACGAGCAGTACTTC.